This TCR beta chain came from a study of T-cell memory formation after mild COVID-19. TCRdb re-analysed the 5' RACE reads in MiXCR, keeping a single row per CDR3 protein. The sample consists of 120,000 to 150,000 distinct CDR3 sequences, 6% to 7% of them appearing once. Findings of the study overall: CD8+ contracting clones occupied EMRA, while CD4+ ones occupied mainly CM and EM. Clones that contracted from day 15 to 85 had balanced CD4/CD8; later expanders were CD4+ biased. The pre-infection memory compartment contained some responding clones, suggesting cross-reactive memory joined. Confirmation of SARS-CoV-2 specificity was lacking for second-wave clones peaking day 37.

CDR1 and CDR2 (germline): SGDLS, YYNGEE. Trimming pared 3 bases from V and 10 bases from J, leaving 15 bases between. The CDR3 loop spans 13 amino acids. As to this clonotype: Its antigen is as yet unknown.

This sequence was found in an adult woman who had mild COVID-19 (a few samples of this study predate the infection). Cell type and time point are not known. The rearrangement uses TRBV9 and TRBJ2-3; a weak D match, TRBD1 (7 bases). Sequenced input: PBMCs or a T cell subset sorted from them (not recorded which). Here the CDR3 reads CASSATQGEAQYF. Written as DNA, the CDR3 is TGTGCCAGCAGCGCAACCCAGGGGGAGGCGCAGTATTTT.